This T cell receptor (beta chain) was recovered during a study of cytomegalovirus exposure and HLA in healthy donors. Study-wide results and limits: The majority of CMV-associated TCR beta chains were reported as apparently HLA-restricted in a later analysis.

PCR used 60 Vbeta primers and 13 Jbeta primers. Here immunoSEQ multiplex PCR was the method, and the copy in TCRdb shows in-frame clones only, minus some. Here the sample spans 150,000 or so clones, roughly 72% being singletons. The donors were healthy bone marrow donors. Donors had nominal health at sampling but likely had unrecorded immune exposures. Points on this clone: Antigen: not known.

V shed 6 bases and J shed 2 bases, with 6 bases lying between them. The CDR3 totals 12 residues. CDR1 is MNHEY, CDR2 SVGAGI, per germline. The chain joins TRBV6-5 to TRBJ2-3, with D perhaps TRBD1 (5 bases). This clonotype was obtained from a man in his thirties or forties in good health and CMV-seronegative. The sequenced material came from PBMCs. CDR3 nucleotide sequence: TGTGCCAGCAGCAGGGACACAGATACGCAGTATTTT. It translates to CASSRDTDTQYF.